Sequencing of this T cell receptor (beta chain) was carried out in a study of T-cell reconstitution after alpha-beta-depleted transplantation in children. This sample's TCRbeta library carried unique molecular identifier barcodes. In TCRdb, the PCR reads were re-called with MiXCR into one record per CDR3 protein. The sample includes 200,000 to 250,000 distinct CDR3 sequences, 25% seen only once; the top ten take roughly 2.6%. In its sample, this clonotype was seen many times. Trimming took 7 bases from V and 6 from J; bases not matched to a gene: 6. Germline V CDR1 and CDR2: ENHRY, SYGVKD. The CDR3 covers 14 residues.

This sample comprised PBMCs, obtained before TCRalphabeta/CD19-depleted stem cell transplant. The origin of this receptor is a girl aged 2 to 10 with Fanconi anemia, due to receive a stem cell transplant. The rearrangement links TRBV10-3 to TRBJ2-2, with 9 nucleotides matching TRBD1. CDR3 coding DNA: TGTGCCATCAAAGGGACAGGGCGCTCCGGGGAGCTGTTTTTT. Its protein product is CAIKGTGRSGELFF.